The rows below give T cell receptor beta chains drawn from one sample of a study of shared clonotypes between healthy human individuals. TCRdb keeps only in-frame clones here, not all; method: immunoSEQ multiplex PCR. The table shows more than 2 million clones, with roughly 95% occurring only once. The sequencing input was naive CD4+ T cells sorted from blood. The receptors shown here come from a young man in good health. Both conserved end residues are part of each CDR3. The order of the fields is V gene, D gene, J gene, clone size, CDR3 DNA, CDR3 protein. D genes are given only for firm matches. Size is omitted from some rows. Given values are once, few, many or a class for expanded clones.

TRBV6-1	.	TRBJ2-7	.	TGTGCCAGCTTGAGGGTAGCGGTCCCCGGATACGAGCAGTACTTC	CASLRVAVPGYEQYF
TRBV2	TRBD1	TRBJ2-1	.	TGTGCCAGCAGCGCAGGGACAGCTTACAATGAGCAGTTCTTC	CASSAGTAYNEQFF
TRBV7-9	TRBD1	TRBJ1-2	.	TGTGCCAGCAGAGCAGGACAGGGGGAATTGAGCTACACCTTC	CASRAGQGELSYTF
TRBV19	TRBD2	TRBJ2-2	.	TGTGCCAGTAAGCCAGCGGGAGTTGGCACCGGGGAGCTGTTTTTT	CASKPAGVGTGELFF
TRBV2	.	TRBJ2-5	.	TGTGCCAGCAGTGACGTGGCGGGCGAGACCCAGTACTTC	CASSDVAGETQYF
TRBV9	.	TRBJ2-2	.	TGTGCCAGCAGCGCCCGAACGAACACCGGGGAGCTGTTTTTT	CASSARTNTGELFF
TRBV28	.	TRBJ2-1	.	TGTGCCAGCAGTTTATACTCCTGGCCGAACAATGAGCAGTTCTTC	CASSLYSWPNNEQFF
TRBV13	.	TRBJ2-3	.	TGTGCCAGCACCCGAGCGGGTCTTCCAGATACGCAGTATTTT	CASTRAGLPDTQYF
TRBV7-9	TRBD2	TRBJ2-2	.	TGTGCCAGCAGCTGGACTAGCGTGAACACCGGGGAGCTGTTTTTT	CASSWTSVNTGELFF
TRBV27	TRBD2	TRBJ2-5	once	TGTGCCAGCAGTTCCCTAGCCTTACTAGCGGGAGACCCCAACCAAGAGACCCAGTACTTC	CASSSLALLAGDPNQETQYF
TRBV6-6	TRBD1	TRBJ1-2	.	TGTGCCAGCAGTTACTGGGGAGACAGGGACAACTATGGCTACACCTTC	CASSYWGDRDNYGYTF